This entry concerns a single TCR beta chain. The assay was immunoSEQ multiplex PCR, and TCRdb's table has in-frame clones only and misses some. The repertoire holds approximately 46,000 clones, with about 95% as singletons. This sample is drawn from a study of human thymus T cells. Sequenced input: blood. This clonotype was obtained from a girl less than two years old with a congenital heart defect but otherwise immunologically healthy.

In DNA, the CDR3 is TGTGCCTGGGGCCCGGGACAGGGAAATGAAAAACTGTTTTTT. Amino acid sequence: CAWGPGQGNEKLFF. V gene TRBV30 combines with J gene TRBJ1-4; 9 bases match TRBD1. In germline, CDR1 is GTSNPN, CDR2 SVGIG (reference sequence). The length of the CDR3 is 14 residues. V trimming: 5 bases; J trimming: 5 bases; junction bases outside the gene matches: 6.